This T cell receptor beta chain comes out of a study of OX40 agonist ivuxolimab in advanced cancers. Study background: Three patients, one with hepatocellular carcinoma and two with cutaneous melanoma, achieved partial responses. The study, taken as a whole, reports: At 0.1 to 3.0 mg/kg, CD4+ and CD8+ blood T cells expanded clonally by week 6.

Profiling relied on immunoSEQ multiplex PCR, and the TCRdb table lists in-frame clones only, not all of them. Of about 53,000 clones listed, around 91% are singletons. On cycle 4 day 1 and cycle 7 day 1, as well as at baseline, blood was sampled. CDR1 is MDHEN and CDR2 is SYDVKM in the germline V gene. V was clipped by 3 bases and J by 2 bases, with 13 bases between them. This CDR3 comprises 15 residues. As for this clone: Its specificity is unknown.

The chain links TRBV28 to TRBJ2-5; D might be TRBD2 (6 bases). The sequence derives from an adult with an advanced solid tumor such as melanoma, head and neck, liver or kidney cancer. The sequencing here drew on CD4+ or CD8+ T cells sorted from blood, taken in a trial of the OX40 agonist ivuxolimab. In DNA, the CDR3 is TGTGCCAGCAGTTTTTTGACTAGATGGCAAGAGACCCAGTACTTC. Translation gives CASSFLTRWQETQYF.